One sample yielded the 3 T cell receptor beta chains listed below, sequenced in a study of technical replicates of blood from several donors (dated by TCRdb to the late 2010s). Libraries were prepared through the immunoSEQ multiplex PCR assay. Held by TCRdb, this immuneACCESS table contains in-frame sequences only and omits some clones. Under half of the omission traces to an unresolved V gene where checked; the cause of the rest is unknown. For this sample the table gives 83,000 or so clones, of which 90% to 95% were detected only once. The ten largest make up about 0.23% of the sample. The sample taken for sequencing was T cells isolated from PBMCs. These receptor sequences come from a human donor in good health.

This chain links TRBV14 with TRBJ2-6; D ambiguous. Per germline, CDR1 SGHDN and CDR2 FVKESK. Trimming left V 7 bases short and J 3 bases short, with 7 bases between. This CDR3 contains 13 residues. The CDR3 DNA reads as TGTGCCAGCACCTCCGTTGGGGCCAACGTCCTGACTTTC. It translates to CASTSVGANVLTF.

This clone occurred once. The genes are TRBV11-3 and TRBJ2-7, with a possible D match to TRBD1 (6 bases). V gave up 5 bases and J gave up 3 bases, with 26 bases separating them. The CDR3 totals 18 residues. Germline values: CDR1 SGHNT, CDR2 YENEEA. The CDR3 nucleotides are TGTGCCAGCAGCAGCCCCTTCTCGTCTGGACAGACTCACTACGAGCAGTACTTC. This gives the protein CASSSPFSSGQTHYEQYF.

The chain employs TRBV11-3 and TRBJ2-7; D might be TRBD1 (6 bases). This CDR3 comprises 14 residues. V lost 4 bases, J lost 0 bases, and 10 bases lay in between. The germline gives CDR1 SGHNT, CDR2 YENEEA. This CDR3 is CASSSIRGSYEQYF. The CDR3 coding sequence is TGTGCCAGCAGCTCTATCAGGGGCTCCTACGAGCAGTACTTC.